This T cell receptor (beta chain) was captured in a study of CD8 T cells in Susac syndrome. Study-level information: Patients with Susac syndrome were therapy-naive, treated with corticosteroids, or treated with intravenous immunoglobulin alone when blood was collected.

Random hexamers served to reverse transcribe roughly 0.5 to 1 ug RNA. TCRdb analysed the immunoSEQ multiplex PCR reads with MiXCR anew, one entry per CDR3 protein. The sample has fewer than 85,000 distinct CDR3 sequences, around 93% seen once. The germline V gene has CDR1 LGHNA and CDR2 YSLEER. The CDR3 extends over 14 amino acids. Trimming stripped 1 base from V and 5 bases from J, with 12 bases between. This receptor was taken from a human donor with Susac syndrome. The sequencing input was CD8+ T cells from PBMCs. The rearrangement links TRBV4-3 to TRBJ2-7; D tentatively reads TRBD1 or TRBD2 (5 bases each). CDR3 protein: CASSQGDGSHEQYF. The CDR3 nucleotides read TGCGCCAGCAGCCAAGGGGACGGTAGCCACGAGCAGTACTTC.